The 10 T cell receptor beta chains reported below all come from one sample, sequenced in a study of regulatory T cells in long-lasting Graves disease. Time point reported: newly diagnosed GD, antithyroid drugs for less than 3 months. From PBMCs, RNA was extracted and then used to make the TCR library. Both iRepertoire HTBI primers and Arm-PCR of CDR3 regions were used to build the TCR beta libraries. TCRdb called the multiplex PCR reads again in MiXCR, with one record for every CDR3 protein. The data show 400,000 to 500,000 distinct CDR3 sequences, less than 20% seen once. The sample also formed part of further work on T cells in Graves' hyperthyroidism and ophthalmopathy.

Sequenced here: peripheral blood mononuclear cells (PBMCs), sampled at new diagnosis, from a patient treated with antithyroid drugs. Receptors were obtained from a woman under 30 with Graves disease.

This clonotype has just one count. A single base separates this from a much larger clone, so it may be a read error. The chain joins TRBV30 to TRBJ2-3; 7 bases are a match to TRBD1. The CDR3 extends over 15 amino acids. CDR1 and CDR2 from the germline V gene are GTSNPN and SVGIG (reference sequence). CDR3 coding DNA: TGTGCCTGGGGTGTTCTGGGGACAGTAGTTGATACGCAGTATTTT. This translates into CAWGVLGTVVDTQYF.

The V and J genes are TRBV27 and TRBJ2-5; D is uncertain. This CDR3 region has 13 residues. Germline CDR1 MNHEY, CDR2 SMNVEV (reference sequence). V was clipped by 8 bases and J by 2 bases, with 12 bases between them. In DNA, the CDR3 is TGTGCCAGCGGGGAAAACAGTCAAGAGACCCAGTACTTC. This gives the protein CASGENSQETQYF.

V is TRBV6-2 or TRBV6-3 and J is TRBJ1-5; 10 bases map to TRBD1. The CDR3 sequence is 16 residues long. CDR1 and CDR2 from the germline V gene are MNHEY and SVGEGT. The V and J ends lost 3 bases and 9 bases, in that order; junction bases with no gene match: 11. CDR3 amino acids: CASSYRTGGEGWPQHF. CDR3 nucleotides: TGTGCCAGCAGTTATAGGACAGGGGGGGAGGGCTGGCCCCAGCATTTT.

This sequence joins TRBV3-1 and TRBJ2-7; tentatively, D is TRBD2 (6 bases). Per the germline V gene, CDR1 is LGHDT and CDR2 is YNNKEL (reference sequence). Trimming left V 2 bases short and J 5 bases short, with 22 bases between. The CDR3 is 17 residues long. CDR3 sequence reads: CASSQHSLLALGNEQYF. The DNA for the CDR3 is TGTGCCAGCAGCCAACACTCCTTACTAGCATTGGGGAACGAGCAGTACTTC.

The CDR3 DNA sequence: TGTGCCAGCAGGAGAGGAAGTCCTACGGCGCTCTACGAGCAGTACTTC. It specifies CASRRGSPTALYEQYF. The rearrangement links TRBV11-3 to TRBJ2-7; D unclear. Looked up from germline, CDR1 is SGHNT and CDR2 is YENEEA. This CDR3 region has 16 residues. The V gene lost 6 bases and the J gene lost 3 bases, with 21 bases spanning the gap.

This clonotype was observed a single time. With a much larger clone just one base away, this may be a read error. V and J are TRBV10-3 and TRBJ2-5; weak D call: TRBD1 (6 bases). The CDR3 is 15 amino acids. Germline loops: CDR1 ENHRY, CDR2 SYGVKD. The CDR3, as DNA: TGTGCCATCAGTGAGGCAGGGGCCCCTCAAGGGACCCAGTACTTC. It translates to CAISEAGAPQGTQYF.

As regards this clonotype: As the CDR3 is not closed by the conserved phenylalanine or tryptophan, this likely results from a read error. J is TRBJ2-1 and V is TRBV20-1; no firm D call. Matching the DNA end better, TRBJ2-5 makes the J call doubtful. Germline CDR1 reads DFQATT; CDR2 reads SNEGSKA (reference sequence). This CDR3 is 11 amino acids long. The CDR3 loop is CSAQVAETQYL. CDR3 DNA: TGCAGTGCTCAGGTGGCGGAGACCCAGTACCTC.

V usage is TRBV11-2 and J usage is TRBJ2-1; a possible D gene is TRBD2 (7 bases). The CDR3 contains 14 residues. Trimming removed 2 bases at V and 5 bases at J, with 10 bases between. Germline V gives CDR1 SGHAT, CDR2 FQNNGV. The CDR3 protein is CASSLLRGHNEQFF. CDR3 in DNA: TGTGCCAGCAGCTTATTGCGGGGGCACAATGAGCAGTTCTTC.

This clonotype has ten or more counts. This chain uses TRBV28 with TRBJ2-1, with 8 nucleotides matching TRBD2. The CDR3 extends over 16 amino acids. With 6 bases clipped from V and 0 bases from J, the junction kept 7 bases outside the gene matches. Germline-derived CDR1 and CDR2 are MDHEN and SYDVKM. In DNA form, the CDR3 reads TGTGCCAGCAGGGAAAAGCGGGGGAGCTCCTACAATGAGCAGTTCTTC. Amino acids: CASREKRGSSYNEQFF.

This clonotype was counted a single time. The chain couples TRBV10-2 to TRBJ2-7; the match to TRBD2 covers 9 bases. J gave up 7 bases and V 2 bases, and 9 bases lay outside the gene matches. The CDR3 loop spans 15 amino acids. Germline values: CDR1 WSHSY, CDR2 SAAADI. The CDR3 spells CASSEAEGLAGEQYF. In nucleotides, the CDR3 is TGCGCCAGCAGTGAGGCCGAGGGACTAGCAGGGGAGCAGTACTTC.